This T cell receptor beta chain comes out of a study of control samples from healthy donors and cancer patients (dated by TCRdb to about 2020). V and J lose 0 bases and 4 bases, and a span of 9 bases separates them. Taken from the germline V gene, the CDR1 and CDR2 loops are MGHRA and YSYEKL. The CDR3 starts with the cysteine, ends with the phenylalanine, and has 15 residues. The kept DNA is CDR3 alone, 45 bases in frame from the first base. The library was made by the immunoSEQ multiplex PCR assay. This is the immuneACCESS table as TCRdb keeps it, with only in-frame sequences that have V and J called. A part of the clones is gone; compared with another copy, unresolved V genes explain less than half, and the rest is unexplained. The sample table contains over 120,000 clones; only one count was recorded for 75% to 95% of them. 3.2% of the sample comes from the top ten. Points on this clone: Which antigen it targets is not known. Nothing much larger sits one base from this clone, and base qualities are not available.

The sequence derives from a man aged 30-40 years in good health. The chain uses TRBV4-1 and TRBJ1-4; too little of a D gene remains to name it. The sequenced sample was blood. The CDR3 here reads CASSQDPGHNEKLFF. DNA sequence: TGCGCCAGCAGCCAAGATCCTGGTCATAATGAAAAACTGTTTTTT.